This T cell receptor beta chain was observed in a study of blood T cell repertoires in COVID-19 (dated by TCRdb to 2020 to 2021). Context from the whole study: Collaborator samples came from the United States, Italy and Spain and covered acute and convalescent phases of COVID-19. The prospective study material was composed of cDNA or gDNA derived from T cells, B-cell-depleted T cells, or PBMCs. Subjects who had been exposed to COVID-19, were actively infected with it, or had recovered from it provided the deeply sampled blood TCRbeta repertoires that made up the dataset. The repertoires were made available in a free public database intended to serve as a resource for research on the immune response to SARS-CoV-2. Samples were obtained from the ongoing ImmuneRACE study (first 160 participants) and from roughly 1,300 subjects provided by 6 global collaborators. The sample metadata nearly always contained a de-identified subject ID, COVID-19 status, age in years and sex. HLA class I and class II types, where available, came from metadata supplied by the sample provider rather than from assay-based typing. Overall study outcomes, separate from this receptor: The amount of clinical and demographic metadata varied by source and participant and was provided uncurated.

Enrolling through a virtual design, the prospective study's participants ranged in age from roughly 18 to 95 years and lived across more than 20 United States geographic areas. In the prospective study, participants were assigned to cohorts based on the clinical history participants reported in a screening survey and a study questionnaire. Each participant in the prospective study had whole blood, serum and a nasopharyngeal or oropharyngeal swab collected by mobile phlebotomists. Participants in the prospective study had the option to provide additional blood draws and questionnaires over a roughly two-month period. Before DNA extraction, blood samples from the prospective study were shipped at room temperature or frozen. From cysteine to phenylalanine, the CDR3 is 12 amino acids long. The CDR3 DNA has 36 bases and is translated from base 1. Trimming takes 3 bases off V and 8 bases off J; junction bases not matched to a gene: 1. The CDR1 and CDR2 encoded by the germline V gene (reference sequence) are DFQATT and SNEGSKA.

Of note for this clone: Its specific antigen is unknown. It has no much larger one-base neighbor in the sample; base qualities were not kept.

TCRbeta CDR3 regions were amplified from genomic DNA using the immunoSEQ Assay, a bias-controlled multiplex PCR. The original pipeline was this. The number of nucleated cells in each sample was estimated from the amplification of reference gene primers within the assay. Sequence reads were collapsed and filtered to measure the absolute abundance of every unique TCRbeta CDR3 rearrangement. For each sample, productive Simpson clonality was calculated by taking the square root of Simpson's diversity index across productive rearrangements. Imported from immuneACCESS, the table was reduced by TCRdb to in-frame sequences with V and J called. These copies leave out some clones; in studies compared against another copy, an unresolved V gene accounts for under half, and the cause of the remainder is not known. The V and J calls and clone size were taken over from that table, and D and trimming were inferred from the DNA. The sample table contains approximately 180,000 clones; only one count was recorded for roughly 84% of them. Over 0.95% of the sample belongs to the ten largest clones.

The V gene is TRBV20-1 and the J gene is TRBJ1-4; 9 bases in the junction line up with TRBD1. Sequenced sample: PBMCs or T cells enriched from blood (not recorded which). This TCR derives from a human donor with acute COVID-19. The donor label of this sample is uncertain. The DNA sequence follows: TGCAGTGCTAGTGGGACAGGGGAAAAACTGTTTTTT. Translated, it gives CSASGTGEKLFF.